This T cell receptor (beta chain) was captured by sequencing in a study of PD-L1 blockade in urothelial cancer. In the study overall: Male sex and bladder-origin urothelial cancer were recorded for twenty-five of 29 patients.

TCRdb's copy holds only in-frame clones and misses some; the assay was immunoSEQ multiplex PCR. The sample lists approximately 26,000 clones, 86% occurring once. V lost 0 bases and J lost 5, with 8 bases in between. The CDR3 has 13 residues. CDR1 and CDR2 (germline): SGHRS, YFSETQ. The sequence derives from a man between 60 and 70 years old with urothelial cancer. This sequence joins TRBV5-1 and TRBJ2-5; D is ambiguous. Sample: PBMCs, taken around atezolizumab (anti-PD-L1) treatment. This chain's CDR3 is CASSLENMETQYF. The CDR3 DNA reads TGCGCCAGCAGCTTGGAAAATATGGAGACCCAGTACTTC.